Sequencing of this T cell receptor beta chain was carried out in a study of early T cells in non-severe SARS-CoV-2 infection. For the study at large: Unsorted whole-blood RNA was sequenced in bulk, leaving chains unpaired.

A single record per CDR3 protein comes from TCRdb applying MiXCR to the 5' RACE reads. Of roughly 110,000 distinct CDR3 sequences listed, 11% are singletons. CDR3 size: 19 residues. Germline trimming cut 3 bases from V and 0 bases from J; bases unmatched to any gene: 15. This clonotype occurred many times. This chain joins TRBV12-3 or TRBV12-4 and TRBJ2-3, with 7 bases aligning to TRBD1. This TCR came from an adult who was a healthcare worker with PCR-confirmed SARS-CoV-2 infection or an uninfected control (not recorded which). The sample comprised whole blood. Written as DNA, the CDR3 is TGTGCCAGCAGTTTTTCCCCGTACCCACAGGGGTCTAGCACAGATACGCAGTATTTT. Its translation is CASSFSPYPQGSSTDTQYF.